The sequence of this T cell receptor beta chain was determined in a study of beta chain features in type 1 diabetes. The V and J ends lost 0 bases and 1 base, in that order; junction bases with no gene match: 0. In germline, CDR1 is LNHNV, CDR2 YYDKDF (reference sequence). The CDR3 contains 15 residues. The study reverse transcribed the entire isolated RNA, so it sequenced expressed TCRB transcripts. Measured with immunoSEQ multiplex PCR; TCRdb has only the in-frame clones, and not every one. The sample shows under 200,000 clones, 7% to 10% of them seen only once. Turning to this clone: Its antigen is currently unknown.

Study-wide findings and caveats: Naive, central memory and Treg TCRB repertoires seemed to resemble each other more closely in patients than they did in healthy donors.

The J gene is TRBJ2-5, the V gene TRBV15, with TRBD2 matching 9 bases. This TCR was sampled from a woman between 18 and 30 years old in good health. Material for sequencing was central memory CD4+ T cells from blood. In DNA form, the CDR3 reads TGTGCCACCAGCAGAGAGACTAGCGGCCAAGAGACCCAGTACTTC. The encoded protein is CATSRETSGQETQYF.